This record concerns one TCR beta chain sequence. This clonotype was seen a few times. No antigen is known for it. No base qualities exist here, and no much larger clone lies one base off it. Trimming costs V 7 bases and J 3 bases, and their ends lie 13 bases apart. Sequences MNHEY (CDR1) and SVGAGI (CDR2) are obtained from the germline V gene. The CDR3 has 13 amino acids, counting the end cysteine and phenylalanine. Of the read, only the CDR3 DNA is kept; its 39 bases are in frame from base 1. The data were taken from a study of T cell repertoires in cytomegalovirus infection (dated by TCRdb to about 2019). About the full investigation: Because public TCR beta signatures pointed to carriage of CMV infection together with the matching HLA type, the HLA type of each donor mattered for the analysis. What the study reported, not specific to this receptor: The ex vivo response was dominated by HLA-C-restricted CMV-specific TCR beta clonotypes, which also provided the single most frequent clonotype in two of eight donors. In both this cohort and an independent approximately 350-donor cohort, the cumulative frequency of public TCR beta family members distinguished carriers of CMV infection plus the relevant HLA type.

TCRdb names Illumina HiSeq 1500 as the instrument used. TCRdb applied fastp at Q25 and MiXCR to the public reads, then kept only in-frame beta chains. Each entry merges the rows of one CDR3 protein and shows their most common DNA and genes. The sample contains roughly 180,000 distinct CDR3 sequences, roughly 17% of them found a single time. The top ten hold under 30% of the sample. This clonotype was sampled from a human donor in good health (CMV status not recorded). Some clones in this sample may be carry-over from other donors' samples. The sequenced material came from CD8+ T cells from PBMCs. The chain was built from TRBV6-5 and TRBJ2-7; possibly the D gene is TRBD2, per 5 matching bases. The DNA sequence follows: TGTGCCAGCAAGGGATCGGGGATCTACGAGCAGTACTTC. Its product reads: CASKGSGIYEQYF.